The present entry profiles one T cell receptor beta chain with its context. The CDR3 sequence is 15 residues long. Germline assignment: CDR1 SGDLS and CDR2 YYNGEE. V dropped 4 bases and J dropped 10; count of bases not matched to a gene: 13. PCR employed 60 Vbeta and 13 Jbeta primers. The protocol was immunoSEQ multiplex PCR, while the TCRdb copy is restricted to in-frame clones and leaves out a portion. Of tens of thousands of clones listed, roughly three quarters were seen once; the top ten hold less than 3%. The data were obtained in a study of cytomegalovirus exposure and HLA in healthy donors. The chain uses TRBV9 and TRBJ2-1; 8 bases are a match to TRBD2. What was sequenced was PBMCs. The origin of this receptor is a woman in her twenties or thirties in good health and CMV-seronegative. CDR3 amino acids: CASSPTSGPVQEQFF. The CDR3 DNA reads TGTGCCAGCAGCCCAACTAGCGGTCCGGTTCAAGAGCAGTTCTTC.